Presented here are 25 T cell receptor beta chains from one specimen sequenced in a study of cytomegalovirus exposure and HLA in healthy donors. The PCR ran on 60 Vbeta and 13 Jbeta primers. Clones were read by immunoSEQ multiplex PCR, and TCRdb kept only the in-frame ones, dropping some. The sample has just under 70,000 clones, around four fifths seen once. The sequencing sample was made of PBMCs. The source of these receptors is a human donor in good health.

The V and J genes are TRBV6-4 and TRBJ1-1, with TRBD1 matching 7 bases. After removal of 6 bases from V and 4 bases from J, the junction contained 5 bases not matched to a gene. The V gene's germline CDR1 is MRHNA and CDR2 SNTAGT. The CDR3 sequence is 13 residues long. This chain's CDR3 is CASSVTGATEAFF. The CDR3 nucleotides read TGTGCCAGCAGCGTAACAGGGGCCACTGAAGCTTTCTTT.

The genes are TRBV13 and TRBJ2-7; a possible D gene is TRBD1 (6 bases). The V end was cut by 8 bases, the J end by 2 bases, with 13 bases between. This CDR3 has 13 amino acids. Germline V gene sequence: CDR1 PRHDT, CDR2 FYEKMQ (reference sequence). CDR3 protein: CASHRVGTYEQYF. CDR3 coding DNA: TGTGCCAGCCACAGGGTGGGAACCTACGAGCAGTACTTC.

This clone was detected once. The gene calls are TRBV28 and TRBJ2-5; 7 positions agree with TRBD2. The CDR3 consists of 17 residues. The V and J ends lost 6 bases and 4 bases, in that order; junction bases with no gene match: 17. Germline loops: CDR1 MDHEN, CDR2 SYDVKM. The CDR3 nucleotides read TGTGCCAGCAGCATCCCAACGGGGAGGGGTAGGGGAGAGACCCAGTACTTC. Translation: CASSIPTGRGRGETQYF.

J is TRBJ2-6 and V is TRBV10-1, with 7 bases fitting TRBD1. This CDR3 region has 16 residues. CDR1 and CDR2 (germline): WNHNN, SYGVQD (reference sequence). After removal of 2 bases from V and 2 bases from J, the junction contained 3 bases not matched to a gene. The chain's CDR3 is CASSEDRAPGANVLTF. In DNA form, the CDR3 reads TGCGCCAGCAGTGAGGACAGGGCCCCTGGGGCCAACGTCCTGACTTTC.

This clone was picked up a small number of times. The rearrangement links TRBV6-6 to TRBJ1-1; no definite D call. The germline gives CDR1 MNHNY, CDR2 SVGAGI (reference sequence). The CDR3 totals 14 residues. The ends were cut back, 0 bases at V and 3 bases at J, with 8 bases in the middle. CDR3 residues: CASSYSLGDTEAFF. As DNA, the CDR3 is TGTGCCAGCAGTTACTCCCTCGGGGACACTGAAGCTTTCTTT.

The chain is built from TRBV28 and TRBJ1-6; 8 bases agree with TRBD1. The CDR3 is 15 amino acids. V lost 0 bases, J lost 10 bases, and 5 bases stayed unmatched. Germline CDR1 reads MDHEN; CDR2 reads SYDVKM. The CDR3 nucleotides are TGTGCCAGCAGTTTATGGGACAGGGAGCGCTCACCCCTCCACTTT. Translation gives CASSLWDRERSPLHF.

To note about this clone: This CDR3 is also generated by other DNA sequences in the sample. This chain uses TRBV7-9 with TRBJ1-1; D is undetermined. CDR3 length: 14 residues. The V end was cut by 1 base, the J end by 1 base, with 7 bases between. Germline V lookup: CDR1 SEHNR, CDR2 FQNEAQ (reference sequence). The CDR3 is CASSLVEGNTEAFF. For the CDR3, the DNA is TGTGCCAGCAGCTTAGTAGAGGGGAACACTGAAGCTTTCTTT.

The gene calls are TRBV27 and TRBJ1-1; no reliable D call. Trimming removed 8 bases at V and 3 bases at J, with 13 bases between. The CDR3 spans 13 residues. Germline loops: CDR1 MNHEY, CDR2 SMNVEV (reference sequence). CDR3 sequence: CASQWTQDTEAFF. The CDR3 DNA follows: TGTGCCAGCCAATGGACTCAGGACACTGAAGCTTTCTTT.

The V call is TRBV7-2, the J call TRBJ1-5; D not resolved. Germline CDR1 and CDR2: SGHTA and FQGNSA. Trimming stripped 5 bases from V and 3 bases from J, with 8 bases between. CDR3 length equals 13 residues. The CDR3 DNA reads TGTGCCAGCAGCCCATCGGTCAATCAGCCCCAGCATTTT. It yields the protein CASSPSVNQPQHF.

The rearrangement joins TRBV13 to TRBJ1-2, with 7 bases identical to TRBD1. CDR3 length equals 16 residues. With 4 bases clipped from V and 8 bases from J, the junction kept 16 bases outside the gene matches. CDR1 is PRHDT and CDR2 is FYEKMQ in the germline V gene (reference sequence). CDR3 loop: CASSSDRKELYSGYTF. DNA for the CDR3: TGTGCCAGCAGCTCGGACAGGAAGGAACTATACTCGGGCTACACCTTC.

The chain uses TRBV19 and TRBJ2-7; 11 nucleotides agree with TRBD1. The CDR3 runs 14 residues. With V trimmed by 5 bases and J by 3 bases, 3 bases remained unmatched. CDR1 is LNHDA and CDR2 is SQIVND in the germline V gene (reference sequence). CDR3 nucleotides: TGTGCCAGTAGTCCCGGGACAGGGGGCTACGAGCAGTACTTC. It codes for CASSPGTGGYEQYF.

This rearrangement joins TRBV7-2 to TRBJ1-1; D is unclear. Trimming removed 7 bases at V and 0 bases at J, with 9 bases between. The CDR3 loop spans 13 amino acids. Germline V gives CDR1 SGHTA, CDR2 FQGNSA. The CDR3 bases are TGTGCCAGCACCCCAACACTGAACACTGAAGCTTTCTTT. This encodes CASTPTLNTEAFF.

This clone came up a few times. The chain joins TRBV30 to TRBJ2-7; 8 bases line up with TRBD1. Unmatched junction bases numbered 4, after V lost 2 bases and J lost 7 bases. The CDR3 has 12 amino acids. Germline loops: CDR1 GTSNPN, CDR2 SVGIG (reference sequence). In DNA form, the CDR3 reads TGTGCCTGGAGTCAGGGGGCGGGTGAGCAGTACTTC. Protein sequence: CAWSQGAGEQYF.

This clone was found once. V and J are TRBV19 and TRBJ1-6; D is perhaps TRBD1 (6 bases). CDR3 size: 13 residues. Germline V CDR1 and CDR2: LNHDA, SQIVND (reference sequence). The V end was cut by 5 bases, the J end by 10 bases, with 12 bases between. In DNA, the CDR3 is TGTGCCAGTAGTCCTGGGACACTATCACCCCTCCACTTT. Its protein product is CASSPGTLSPLHF.

The CDR3 nucleotides read TGTGCCAGCCACCCAGGGAGGTTAAATTCACCCCTCCACTTT. Protein: CASHPGRLNSPLHF. V usage is TRBV6-1 and J usage is TRBJ1-6, with TRBD1 as a possible D gene (5 bases). The V end lost 8 bases, the J end lost 7 bases, and 15 bases lay between the germline ends. CDR1 and CDR2 (germline): MNHNS, SASEGT. The CDR3 totals 14 residues.

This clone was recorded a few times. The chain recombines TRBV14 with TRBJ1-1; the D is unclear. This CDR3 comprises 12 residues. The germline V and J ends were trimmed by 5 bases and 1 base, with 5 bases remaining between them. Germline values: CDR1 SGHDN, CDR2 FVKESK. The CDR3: CASSAENTEAFF. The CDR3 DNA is TGTGCCAGCAGCGCGGAGAACACTGAAGCTTTCTTT.

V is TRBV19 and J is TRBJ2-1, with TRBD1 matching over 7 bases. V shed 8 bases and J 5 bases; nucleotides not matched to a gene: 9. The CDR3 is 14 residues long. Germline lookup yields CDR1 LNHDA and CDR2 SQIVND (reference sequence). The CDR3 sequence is CASQGVHKDNEQFF. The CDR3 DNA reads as TGTGCCAGTCAGGGGGTGCACAAGGACAATGAGCAGTTCTTC.

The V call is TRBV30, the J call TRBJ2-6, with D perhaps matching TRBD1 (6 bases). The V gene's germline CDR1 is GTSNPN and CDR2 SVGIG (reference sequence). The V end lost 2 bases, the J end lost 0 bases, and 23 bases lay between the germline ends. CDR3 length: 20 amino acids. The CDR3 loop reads CAWSTPHSGTKFSGANVLTF. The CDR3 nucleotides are TGTGCCTGGAGTACCCCCCACTCCGGGACAAAATTCTCTGGGGCCAACGTCCTGACTTTC.

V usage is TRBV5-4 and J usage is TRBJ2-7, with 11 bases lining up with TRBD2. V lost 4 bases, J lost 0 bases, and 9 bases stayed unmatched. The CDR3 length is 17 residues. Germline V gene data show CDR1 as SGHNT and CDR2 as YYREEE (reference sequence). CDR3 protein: CASSQGLAGYSSYEQYF. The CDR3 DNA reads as TGTGCCAGCAGCCAAGGACTAGCGGGTTATAGCTCCTACGAGCAGTACTTC.

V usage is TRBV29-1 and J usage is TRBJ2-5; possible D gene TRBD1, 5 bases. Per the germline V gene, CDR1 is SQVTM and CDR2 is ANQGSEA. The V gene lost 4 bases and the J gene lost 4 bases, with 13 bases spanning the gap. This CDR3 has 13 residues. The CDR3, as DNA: TGCAGCGTTGCGGCAGGGCGAGGAGAGACCCAGTACTTC. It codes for CSVAAGRGETQYF.

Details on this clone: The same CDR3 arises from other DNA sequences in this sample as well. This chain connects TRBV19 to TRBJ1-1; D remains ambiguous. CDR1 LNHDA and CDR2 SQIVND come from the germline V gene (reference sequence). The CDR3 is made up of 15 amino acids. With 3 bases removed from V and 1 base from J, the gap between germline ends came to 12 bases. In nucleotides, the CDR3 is TGTGCCAGTAGTATCGGGCGGGGAAAGAACACTGAAGCTTTCTTT. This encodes CASSIGRGKNTEAFF.

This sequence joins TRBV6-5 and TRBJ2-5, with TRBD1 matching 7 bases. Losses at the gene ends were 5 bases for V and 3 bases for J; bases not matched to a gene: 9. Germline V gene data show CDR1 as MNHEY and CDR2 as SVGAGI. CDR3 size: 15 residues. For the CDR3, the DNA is TGTGCCAGCAGTCTATCCGGGACAGAGAAAGAGACCCAGTACTTC. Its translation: CASSLSGTEKETQYF.

The CDR3 DNA sequence: TGTGCCTGGGCCCTTGGGACTAGCGGAAACATTCAGTACTTC. It is translated as CAWALGTSGNIQYF. The chain links TRBV30 to TRBJ2-4; 11 bases agree with TRBD2. This CDR3 has 14 amino acids. V lost 5 bases, J lost 6 bases, and 6 bases stayed unmatched. CDR1 and CDR2 from the germline V gene are GTSNPN and SVGIG (reference sequence).

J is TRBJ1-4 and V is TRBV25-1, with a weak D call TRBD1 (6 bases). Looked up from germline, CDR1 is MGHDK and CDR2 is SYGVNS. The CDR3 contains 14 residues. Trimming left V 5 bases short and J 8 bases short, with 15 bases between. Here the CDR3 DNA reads TGTGCCAGCAGTACGAGGGGGACGGGCGAAAAACTGTTTTTT. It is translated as CASSTRGTGEKLFF. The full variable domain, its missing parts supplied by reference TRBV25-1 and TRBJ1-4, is EADIYQTPRYLVIGTGKKITLECSQTMGHDKMYWYQQDPGMELHLIHYSYGVNSTEKGDLSSESTVSRIRTEHFPLTLESARPSHTSQYLCASSTRGTGEKLFFGSGTQLSVL.

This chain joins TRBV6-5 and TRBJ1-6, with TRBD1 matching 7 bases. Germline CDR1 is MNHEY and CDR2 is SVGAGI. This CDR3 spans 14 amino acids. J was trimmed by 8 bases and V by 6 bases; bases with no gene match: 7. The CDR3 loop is CASRGQVWDSPLHF. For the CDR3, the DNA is TGTGCCAGCAGAGGACAGGTCTGGGATTCACCCCTCCACTTT.